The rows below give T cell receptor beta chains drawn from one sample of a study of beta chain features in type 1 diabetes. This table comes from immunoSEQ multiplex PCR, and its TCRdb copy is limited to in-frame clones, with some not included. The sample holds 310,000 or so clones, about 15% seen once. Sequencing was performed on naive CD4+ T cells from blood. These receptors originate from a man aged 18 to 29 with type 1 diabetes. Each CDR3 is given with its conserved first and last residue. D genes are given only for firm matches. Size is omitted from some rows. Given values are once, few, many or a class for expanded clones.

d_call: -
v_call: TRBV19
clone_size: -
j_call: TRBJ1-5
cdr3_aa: CASSIAGHGNQPQHF
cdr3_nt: TGTGCCAGTAGTATAGCCGGACACGGCAATCAGCCCCAGCATTTT

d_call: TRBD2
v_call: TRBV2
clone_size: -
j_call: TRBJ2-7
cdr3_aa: CASSVLAGAAEQYF
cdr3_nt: TGTGCCAGCAGTGTCCTAGCGGGGGCGGCCGAGCAGTACTTC

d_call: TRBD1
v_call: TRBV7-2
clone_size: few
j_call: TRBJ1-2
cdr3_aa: CASSLVAGGIDYGYTF
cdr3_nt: TGTGCCAGCAGCTTAGTAGCAGGGGGTATCGACTATGGCTACACCTTC

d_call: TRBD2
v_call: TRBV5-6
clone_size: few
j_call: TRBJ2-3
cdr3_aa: CASSFGRGGLDTQYF
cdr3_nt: TGTGCCAGCAGCTTCGGGCGGGGGGGGCTCGATACGCAGTATTTT

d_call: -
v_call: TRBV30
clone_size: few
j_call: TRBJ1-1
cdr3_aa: CAWSVQMEAFF
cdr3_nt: TGTGCCTGGAGTGTACAAATGGAAGCTTTCTTT

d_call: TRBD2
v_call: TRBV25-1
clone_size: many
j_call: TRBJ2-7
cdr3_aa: CASRQRERQYF
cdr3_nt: TGTGCCAGCAGGCAGCGGGAGAGGCAGTACTTC

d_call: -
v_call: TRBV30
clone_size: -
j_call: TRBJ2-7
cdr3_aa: CAWSVRGLYEQYF
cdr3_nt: TGTGCCTGGAGTGTACGAGGTTTATACGAGCAGTACTTC

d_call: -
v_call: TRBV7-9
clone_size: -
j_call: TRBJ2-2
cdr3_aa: CASSSRTPSTGELFF
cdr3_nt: TGTGCCAGCAGCTCCCGGACTCCCAGCACCGGGGAGCTGTTTTTT

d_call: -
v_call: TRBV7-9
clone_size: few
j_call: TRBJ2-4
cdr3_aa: CASSFPPGTSVPKNIQYF
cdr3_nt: TGTGCCAGCAGCTTCCCCCCAGGGACAAGCGTTCCCAAAAACATTCAGTACTTC

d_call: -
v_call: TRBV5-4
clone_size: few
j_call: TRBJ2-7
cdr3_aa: CASSLKGAIYEQYF
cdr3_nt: TGTGCCAGCAGCTTGAAGGGAGCAATCTACGAGCAGTACTTC

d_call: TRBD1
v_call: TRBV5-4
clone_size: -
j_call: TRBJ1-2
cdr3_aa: CASSLQGDGYTF
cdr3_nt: TGTGCCAGCAGCTTACAGGGGGATGGCTACACCTTC

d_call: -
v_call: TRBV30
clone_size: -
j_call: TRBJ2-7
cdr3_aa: CAWGLGGTPYEQYF
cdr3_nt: TGTGCCTGGGGCCTGGGGGGAACTCCCTACGAGCAGTACTTC

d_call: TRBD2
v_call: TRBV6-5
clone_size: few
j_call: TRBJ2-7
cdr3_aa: CASTGGDLSSYEQYF
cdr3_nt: TGTGCCAGCACCGGGGGGGATTTGAGCTCCTACGAGCAGTACTTC

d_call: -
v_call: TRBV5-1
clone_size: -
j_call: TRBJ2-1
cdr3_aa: CASSPGGLAENEQFF
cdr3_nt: TGCGCCAGCAGCCCGGGGGGCCTAGCGGAAAATGAGCAGTTCTTC

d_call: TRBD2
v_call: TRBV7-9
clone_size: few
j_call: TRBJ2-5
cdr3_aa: CASSSGGSETQYF
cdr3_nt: TGTGCCAGCAGCTCCGGGGGGAGCGAGACCCAGTACTTC

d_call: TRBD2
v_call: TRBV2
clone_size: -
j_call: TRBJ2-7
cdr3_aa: CASSEMSAGVGYEQYF
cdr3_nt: TGTGCCAGCAGTGAGATGTCGGCGGGAGTGGGGTACGAGCAGTACTTC

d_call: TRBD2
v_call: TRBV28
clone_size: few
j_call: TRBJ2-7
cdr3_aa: CASSSPSSGRNEQYF
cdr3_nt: TGTGCCAGCAGTAGCCCCTCTAGCGGGAGGAACGAGCAGTACTTC

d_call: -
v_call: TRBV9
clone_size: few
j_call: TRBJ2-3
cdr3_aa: CASSTTPREDTQYF
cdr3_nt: TGTGCCAGCAGCACCACTCCCCGGGAAGATACGCAGTATTTT

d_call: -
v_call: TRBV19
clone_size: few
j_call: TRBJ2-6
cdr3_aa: CASKPTKGPGLGANVLTF
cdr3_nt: TGTGCCAGTAAACCTACGAAAGGGCCAGGACTTGGGGCCAACGTCCTGACTTTC

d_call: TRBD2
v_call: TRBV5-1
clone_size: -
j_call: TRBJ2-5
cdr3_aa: CASSLAGGPGQETQYF
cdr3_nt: TGCGCCAGCAGCTTGGCGGGGGGGCCGGGACAAGAGACCCAGTACTTC

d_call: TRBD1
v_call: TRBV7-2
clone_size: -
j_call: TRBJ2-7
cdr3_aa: CASSAGQGISYEQYF
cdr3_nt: TGTGCCAGCAGCGCCGGACAGGGGATCTCCTACGAGCAGTACTTC

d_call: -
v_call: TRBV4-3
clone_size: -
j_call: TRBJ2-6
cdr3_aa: CASSQGPDPGANVLTF
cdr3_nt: TGCGCCAGCAGCCAAGGTCCAGATCCCGGGGCCAACGTCCTGACTTTC

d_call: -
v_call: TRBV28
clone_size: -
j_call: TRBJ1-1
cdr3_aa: CASRARTTEAFF
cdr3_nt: TGTGCCAGCAGGGCCAGGACTACTGAAGCTTTCTTT

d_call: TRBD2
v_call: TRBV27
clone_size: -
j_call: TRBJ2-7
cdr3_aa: CASSSKTSGGYEQYF
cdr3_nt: TGTGCCAGCAGTTCCAAGACTAGCGGGGGCTACGAGCAGTACTTC

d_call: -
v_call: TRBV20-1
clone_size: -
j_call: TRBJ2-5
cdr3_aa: CSARSQETQYF
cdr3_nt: TGCAGTGCTAGGTCACAAGAGACCCAGTACTTC

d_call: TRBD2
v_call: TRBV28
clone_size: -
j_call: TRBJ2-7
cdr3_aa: CASSLLLAGTYEQYF
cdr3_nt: TGTGCCAGCAGTTTACTCCTAGCGGGAACCTACGAGCAGTACTTC

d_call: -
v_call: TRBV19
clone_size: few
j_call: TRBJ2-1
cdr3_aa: CASSHTPPRNYNEQFF
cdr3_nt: TGTGCCAGTAGCCATACCCCACCCAGGAATTACAATGAGCAGTTCTTC

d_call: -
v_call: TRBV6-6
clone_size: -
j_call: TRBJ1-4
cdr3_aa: CASSPFVGGEEKLFF
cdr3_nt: TGTGCCAGCAGTCCGTTCGTAGGGGGAGAGGAAAAACTGTTTTTT

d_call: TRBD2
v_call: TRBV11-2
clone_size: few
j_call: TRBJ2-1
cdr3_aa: CASSPAGLAGGKQFF
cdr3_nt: TGTGCCAGCAGCCCCGCCGGACTAGCGGGGGGTAAGCAGTTCTTC

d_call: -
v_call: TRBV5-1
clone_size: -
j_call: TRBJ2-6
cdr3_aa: CASSLTRHISGANVLTF
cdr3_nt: TGCGCCAGCAGCCTCACGAGACATATCTCTGGGGCCAACGTCCTGACTTTC

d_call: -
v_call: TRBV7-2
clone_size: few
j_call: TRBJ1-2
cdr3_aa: CASSRAGGGGYTF
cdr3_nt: TGTGCCAGCAGCCGTGCGGGGGGAGGAGGCTACACCTTC

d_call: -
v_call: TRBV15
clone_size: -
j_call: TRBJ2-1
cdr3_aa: CATSRDLAGYNEQFF
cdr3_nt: TGTGCCACCAGCAGAGATCTCGCCGGCTACAATGAGCAGTTCTTC

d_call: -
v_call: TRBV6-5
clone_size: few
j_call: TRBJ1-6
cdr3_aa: CAVRGDSYNSPLHF
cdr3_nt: TGTGCCGTCAGGGGTGACTCCTATAATTCACCCCTCCACTTT

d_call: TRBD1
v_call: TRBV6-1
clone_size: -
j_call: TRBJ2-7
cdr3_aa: CASSGRQGWGRPAYEQYF
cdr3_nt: TGTGCCAGCAGTGGGAGACAGGGCTGGGGACGGCCCGCATACGAGCAGTACTTC

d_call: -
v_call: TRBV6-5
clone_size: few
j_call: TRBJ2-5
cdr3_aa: CASTPRAGETQYF
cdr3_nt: TGTGCCAGCACTCCGAGGGCCGGAGAGACCCAGTACTTC

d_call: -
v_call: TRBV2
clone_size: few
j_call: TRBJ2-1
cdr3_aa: CASSETRDNEQFF
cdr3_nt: TGTGCCAGCAGTGAAACCCGGGACAATGAGCAGTTCTTC

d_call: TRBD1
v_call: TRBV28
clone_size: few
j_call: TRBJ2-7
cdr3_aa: CASSPGTGITSGEQYF
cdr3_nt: TGTGCCAGCAGTCCCGGGACAGGGATTACGAGCGGGGAGCAGTACTTC

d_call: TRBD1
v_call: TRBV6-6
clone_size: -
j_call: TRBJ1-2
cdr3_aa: CASRNPGQGNYGYTF
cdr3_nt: TGTGCCAGCAGAAACCCGGGACAGGGTAACTATGGCTACACCTTC

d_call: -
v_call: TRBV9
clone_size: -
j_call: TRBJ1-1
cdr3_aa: CASSVGSQNTEAFF
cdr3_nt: TGTGCCAGCAGCGTAGGTAGCCAGAACACTGAAGCTTTCTTT

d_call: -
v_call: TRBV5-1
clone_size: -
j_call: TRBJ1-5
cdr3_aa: CASSPGTRDDQPQHF
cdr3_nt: TGCGCCAGCAGCCCCGGGACGCGGGACGATCAGCCCCAGCATTTT

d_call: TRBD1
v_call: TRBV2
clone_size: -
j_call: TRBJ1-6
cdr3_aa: CASRSDRVRHSPLHF
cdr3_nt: TGTGCCAGCAGGAGCGACAGGGTCCGTCATTCACCCCTCCACTTT